This TCR beta chain was obtained from a study of T cells expressing NK-cell markers. This CDR3 is built from 16 residues. Germline lookup yields CDR1 LGHNA and CDR2 YSLEER. TCRdb reanalyzed the 5' RACE reads, giving one entry per CDR3 protein sequence and no DNA. The data show some 600,000 distinct CDR3 sequences, and the top ten clones hold roughly 3.6%. What was sequenced was blood T cells: a sorted CD56 or NKG2C T cell subset, CD4+ or CD8+ T cells, or bulk PBMC T cells (not recorded which). The TCR originated in a man in his late teens or twenties in good health. The chain is built from TRBV4-3 and TRBJ1-2; the D call of TRBD1 rests on TCRdb alone, since no DNA is present to check it. CDR3 amino acids: CASSQDRGAGYYGYTF.